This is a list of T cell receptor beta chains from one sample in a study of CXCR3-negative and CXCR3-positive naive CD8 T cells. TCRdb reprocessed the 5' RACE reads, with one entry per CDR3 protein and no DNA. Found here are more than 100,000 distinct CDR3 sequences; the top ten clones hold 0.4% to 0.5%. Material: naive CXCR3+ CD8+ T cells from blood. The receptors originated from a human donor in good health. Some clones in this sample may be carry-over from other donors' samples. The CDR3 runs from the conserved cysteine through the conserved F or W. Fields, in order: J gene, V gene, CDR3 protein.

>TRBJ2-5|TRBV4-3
CASSQGLRSQETQYF
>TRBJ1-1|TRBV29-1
CSVVGQSTEAFF
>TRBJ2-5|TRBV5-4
CASSFLAGGSQETQYF
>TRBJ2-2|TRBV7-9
CASSTGTAGELFF
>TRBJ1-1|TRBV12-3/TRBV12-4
CASSLERFAGEAFF
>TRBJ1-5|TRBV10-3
CAIRLTRLGSQPQHF
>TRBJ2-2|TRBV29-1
CSAIVESGELFF
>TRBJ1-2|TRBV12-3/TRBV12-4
CASSLVLNYGYTF
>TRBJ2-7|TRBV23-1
CASSQSKAGFREQYF
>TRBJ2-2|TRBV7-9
CASSSWGARTGELFF
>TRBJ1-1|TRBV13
CASSRGGYTEAFF
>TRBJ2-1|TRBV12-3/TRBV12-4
CASSLRGGGTYNEQFF
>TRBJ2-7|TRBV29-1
CSVDGTDNSYEQYF
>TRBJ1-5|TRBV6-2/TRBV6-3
CASSYSVPGGNQPKHF
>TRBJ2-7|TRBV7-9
CASSFLLAGVPYSYEQYF
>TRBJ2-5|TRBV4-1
CASSQVRGVGETQYF
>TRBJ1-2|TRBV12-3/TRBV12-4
CASTAPGQGIGYTF
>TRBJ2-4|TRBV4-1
CASSPNTLAGGYIQYF
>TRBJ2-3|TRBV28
CASSKDDRVTDTQYF
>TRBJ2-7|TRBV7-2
CASSRTSGGPPPNEQYF
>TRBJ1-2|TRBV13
CASLARGGGYGYTF
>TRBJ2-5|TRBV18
CASSPTNEETQYF
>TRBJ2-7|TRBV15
CATSAVVGAYEQYF
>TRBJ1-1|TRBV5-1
CASSSAGGYTEAFF
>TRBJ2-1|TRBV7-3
CASGPSGESSYNEQFF
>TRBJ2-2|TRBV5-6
CASSLDPKTTGELFF
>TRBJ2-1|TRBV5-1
CASGDVDRRGNEQFF
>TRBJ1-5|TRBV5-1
CASSLDGLNQPQHF